The 15 T cell receptor beta chains listed next were all sequenced from one sample in a study of control samples from healthy donors and cancer patients. Libraries were prepared by immunoSEQ multiplex PCR; TCRdb keeps only in-frame clonotypes and omits some of them. The sample consists of about 190,000 clones, approximately 90% of them appearing once. The sequenced sample was blood. The source is a man aged 25-40 years in good health.

In this sample, this clone turned up many times. This chain uses TRBV2 with TRBJ2-2; no firm D call. This CDR3 contains 13 residues. Germline lookup yields CDR1 SNHLY and CDR2 FYNNEI. Trimming shortened V by 6 bases and J by 5 bases, and 10 bases separated the two germline ends. As DNA, the CDR3 is TGTGCCAGCAGCCTACCTCCGACCGGGGAGCTGTTTTTT. It codes for CASSLPPTGELFF.

This clone was seen just once. The chain couples TRBV6-5 to TRBJ1-2; 7 bases map to TRBD1. After removal of 6 bases from V and 5 bases from J, the junction contained 9 bases not matched to a gene. CDR3 length: 14 amino acids. Germline CDR1 MNHEY, CDR2 SVGAGI. Here the CDR3 reads CASSPGGLGYGYTF. Written as DNA, the CDR3 is TGTGCCAGCAGCCCAGGGGGGCTTGGGTATGGCTACACCTTC.

This chain links TRBV5-5 with TRBJ1-2; 7 nucleotides line up with TRBD1. From germline, CDR1 is SGHKS and CDR2 YYEKEE (reference sequence). The CDR3 runs 14 residues. After removal of 4 bases from V and 7 bases from J, the junction contained 10 bases not matched to a gene. DNA of the CDR3: TGTGCCAGCAGCGAGGAACAGGGGTACGGTGGCTACACCTTC. Residues: CASSEEQGYGGYTF.

This chain connects TRBV19 to TRBJ2-7, with D unresolved. The CDR3 covers 10 residues. V dropped 6 bases and J dropped 6 bases, with 6 bases sitting between them. The V gene's germline CDR1 is LNHDA and CDR2 SQIVND (reference sequence). The chain's CDR3 is CASRSSEQYF. In nucleotides, the CDR3 is TGTGCCAGTAGGAGTTCCGAGCAGTACTTC.

This chain connects TRBV25-1 to TRBJ2-7; 8 positions match TRBD2. The germline gives CDR1 MGHDK, CDR2 SYGVNS. Trimming took 5 bases from V and 2 from J; bases not matched to a gene: 8. The CDR3 is 15 amino acids. The CDR3 bases are TGTGCCAGCAGTCACTACGCGGGGGGCCCCTACGAGCAGTACTTC. This gives the protein CASSHYAGGPYEQYF.

The chain is built from TRBV24-1 and TRBJ1-2; D unresolved. Germline lookup yields CDR1 KGHDR and CDR2 SFDVKD. The CDR3 contains 11 residues. Trimming took 4 bases from V and 7 from J, leaving 6 bases between them. In DNA, the CDR3 is TGTGCCACCAGTGACCAGCTTGGCTACACCTTC. Translation: CATSDQLGYTF.

This clone was recorded once. The rearrangement links TRBV9 to TRBJ2-7; 7 nucleotides align to TRBD2. The length of the CDR3 is 15 residues. The V segment lost 6 bases and the J segment 2 bases; nucleotides outside the gene matches: 11. The germline V gene has CDR1 SGDLS and CDR2 YYNGEE. CDR3 in amino acids: CASKKVIAGAYEQYF. As DNA, the CDR3 is TGTGCCAGCAAGAAGGTGATTGCGGGGGCCTACGAGCAGTACTTC.

The rearrangement joins TRBV6-5 to TRBJ1-2; no clear D gene. The germline gives CDR1 MNHEY, CDR2 SVGAGI. The CDR3 is made up of 15 amino acids. Trimming took 5 bases from V and 2 from J, leaving 15 bases between them. CDR3 DNA sequence: TGTGCCAGCAGTCCCGATTATCCGGAAAACTATGGCTACACCTTC. This sequence encodes CASSPDYPENYGYTF.

The chain recombines TRBV4-1 with TRBJ1-1, with D uncertain. Trimming removed 0 bases from V and 0 bases from J, with 5 bases in between. CDR1 is MGHRA, CDR2 YSYEKL, per germline. CDR3 length: 14 residues. The CDR3 is CASSQDGMNTEAFF. The CDR3 DNA reads TGCGCCAGCAGCCAAGATGGGATGAACACTGAAGCTTTCTTT.

The chain is built from TRBV20-1 and TRBJ2-1; no reliable D call. This CDR3 is 11 amino acids long. Germline V gene sequence: CDR1 DFQATT, CDR2 SNEGSKA (reference sequence). Trimming removed 6 bases from V and 9 bases from J, with 12 bases in between. The CDR3 sequence: CSAAFSSEQFF. In nucleotides, the CDR3 is TGCAGTGCCGCGTTCAGCTCTGAGCAGTTCTTC.

V is TRBV29-1 and J is TRBJ1-2, with 10 bases fitting TRBD1. Germline CDR1 and CDR2: SQVTM and ANQGSEA. Germline trimming cut 3 bases from V and 1 base from J; bases unmatched to any gene: 5. This CDR3 is 15 amino acids long. CDR3 protein: CSVEGTGALNYGYTF. CDR3 nucleotides: TGCAGCGTTGAGGGGACAGGGGCTCTTAACTATGGCTACACCTTC.

V and J are TRBV5-1 and TRBJ2-5; D is undetermined. Per the germline V gene, CDR1 is SGHRS and CDR2 is YFSETQ. V was shortened by 6 bases and J by 1 base, with 16 bases between the two germline ends. This CDR3 is 15 amino acids long. CDR3 nucleotide sequence: TGCGCCAGCACCCCAAAGGGTCAGATCCAAGAGACCCAGTACTTC. It encodes CASTPKGQIQETQYF.

This clone was detected once. J is TRBJ1-4 and V is TRBV10-3; D is undetermined. The V gene's germline CDR1 is ENHRY and CDR2 SYGVKD. The CDR3 covers 11 residues. V was shortened by 10 bases and J by 5 bases, with 8 bases between the two germline ends. The DNA for the CDR3 is TGTGCCAGTTCCGGAAATGAAAAACTGTTTTTT. It yields the protein CASSGNEKLFF.

The chain carries TRBV6-5 and TRBJ1-6, with 9 nucleotides matching TRBD1. Trimming at V came to 0 bases and at J to 7 bases, leaving 4 bases not matched to a gene. There are 16 residues in the CDR3. Germline CDR1 and CDR2: MNHEY and SVGAGI. The DNA for the CDR3 is TGTGCCAGCAGTTACTCTCGGGACAGGGCCAATTCACCCCTCCACTTT. The encoded protein is CASSYSRDRANSPLHF.

The CDR3, as DNA: TGTGCCAGCAGCTTAGAAGACAGGGGGTTTCAGCCCCAGCATTTT. Residues: CASSLEDRGFQPQHF. The rearrangement joins TRBV7-8 to TRBJ1-5, with TRBD1 matching 9 bases. Trimming cost V 1 base and J 6 bases; bases outside gene matches: 4. CDR3 length equals 15 residues. Per germline, CDR1 SGHVS and CDR2 FQNEAQ.